This is a list of T cell receptor beta chains from one sample in a study of T-cell reconstitution after alpha-beta-depleted transplantation in children. From the PCR reads, TCRdb called clonotypes with MiXCR, one entry per CDR3 protein. This repertoire shows about 100,000 distinct CDR3 sequences, roughly 7.6% found once; its top ten account for about 16%. The sequencing here drew on PBMCs, taken before TCRalphabeta/CD19-depleted stem cell transplant. These receptors came from a boy aged 2-15 years with acute lymphoblastic leukemia, due to receive a stem cell transplant. The CDR3 runs from the conserved cysteine through the conserved F or W. D genes are given only for firm matches. Expanded clones are given a class, and other clones once, few, many or no size at all.

j_call,d_call,v_call,clone_size,cdr3_aa,cdr3_nt
TRBJ2-1,TRBD2,TRBV4-1,.,CASSQRVAGDEQFF,TGCGCCAGCAGCCAGAGGGTAGCGGGGGATGAGCAGTTCTTC
TRBJ1-6,TRBD1,TRBV12-3/TRBV12-4,few,CASSSTGGGPLHF,TGTGCCAGCAGTTCCACAGGGGGGGGACCCCTCCACTTT
TRBJ2-5,.,TRBV4-1,many,CASSRQLYQETQYF,TGCGCCAGCAGCCGACAGCTTTACCAAGAGACCCAGTACTTC
TRBJ1-1,TRBD1,TRBV4-1,many,CASSQKLRTGSQQGEAFF,TGCGCCAGCAGCCAAAAACTAAGGACAGGGTCGCAACAGGGTGAAGCTTTCTTT
TRBJ2-7,TRBD2,TRBV7-8,few,CASHGTGGAYEQYF,TGTGCCAGCCATGGTACGGGGGGAGCCTACGAGCAGTACTTC
TRBJ2-5,.,TRBV6-2/TRBV6-3,.,CASSYKGGETQYF,TGTGCCAGCAGTTACAAGGGCGGGGAGACCCAGTACTTC
TRBJ1-2,.,TRBV18,.,CASSPGTSGGYGYTF,TGTGCCAGCTCACCCGGGACCTCCGGTGGGTATGGCTACACCTTC
TRBJ1-1,.,TRBV20-1,many,CSARVTANTEAFF,TGCAGTGCTAGAGTGACCGCTAACACTGAAGCTTTCTTT
TRBJ2-1,.,TRBV12-3/TRBV12-4,many,CASSPTRRTDNEQFF,TGTGCCAGCAGTCCCACACGACGGACGGACAATGAGCAGTTCTTC
TRBJ2-7,TRBD2,TRBV6-1,few,CASTPRTSGGYEQYF,TGTGCCAGCACCCCGCGGACTAGCGGGGGTTACGAGCAGTACTTC
TRBJ1-5,.,TRBV5-1,few,CASSLDGSGVQPQHF,TGCGCCAGCAGCTTGGACGGCTCCGGTGTTCAGCCCCAGCATTTT
TRBJ1-1,.,TRBV20-1,many,CSARGTYRETEAFF,TGCAGTGCTAGAGGAACGTATCGGGAGACTGAAGCTTTCTTT
TRBJ1-6,.,TRBV12-3/TRBV12-4,.,CATWPDSTSPLHF,TGTGCAACCTGGCCCGACAGTACTTCACCCCTCCACTTT
TRBJ1-1,TRBD1,TRBV6-5,few,CASTGTGANTEAFF,TGTGCCAGCACCGGGACAGGTGCCAACACTGAAGCTTTCTTT
TRBJ2-7,.,TRBV4-2,many,CASSQAEGMTYEQYF,TGTGCCAGCAGCCAAGCCGAGGGGATGACCTACGAGCAGTACTTC
TRBJ2-3,TRBD2,TRBV9,few,CASSVGTSGATDTQYF,TGTGCCAGCAGCGTAGGGACTAGCGGGGCCACAGATACGCAGTATTTT
TRBJ2-1,TRBD2,TRBV20-1,many,CSASLGGGGAHEQFF,TGCAGTGCTAGTTTGGGAGGCGGGGGGGCCCATGAGCAGTTCTTC
TRBJ2-3,TRBD2,TRBV20-1,few,CSARAGGPGDTQYF,TGCAGTGCTAGGGCGGGGGGGCCAGGAGATACGCAGTATTTT
TRBJ1-3,.,TRBV4-3,.,CASSRDVSGNTIYF,TGCGCCAGCAGCCGGGACGTTTCTGGAAACACCATATATTTT
TRBJ2-2,.,TRBV7-3,many,CASSLGSGGGELFF,TGTGCCAGCAGCTTAGGGTCCGGCGGTGGGGAGCTGTTTTTT
TRBJ2-1,.,TRBV15,.,CATSRDRREQFF,TGTGCCACCAGCAGAGATAGGCGTGAGCAGTTCTTC
TRBJ2-5,.,TRBV6-2/TRBV6-3,many,CASSTGQYQETQYF,TGTGCCAGCAGCACGGGCCAGTACCAAGAGACCCAGTACTTC
TRBJ1-3,.,TRBV5-6,.,CASSSEGGLAGNTIYF,TGTGCCAGCAGCTCGGAGGGGGGCCTTGCTGGAAACACCATATATTTT
TRBJ2-7,TRBD1,TRBV12-3/TRBV12-4,few,CASSLETGGGTEQYF,TGTGCCAGCAGTTTAGAGACAGGGGGGGGGACGGAGCAGTACTTC
TRBJ2-1,TRBD2,TRBV12-3/TRBV12-4,.,CASSNQRGGRNEQFF,TGTGCCAGCAGCAACCAGCGGGGGGGCCGCAATGAGCAGTTCTTC
TRBJ2-5,TRBD2,TRBV5-1,many,CASSPKTSGSGTQYF,TGCGCCAGCAGCCCCAAGACTAGCGGAAGCGGGACCCAGTACTTC
TRBJ2-1,.,TRBV14,many,CASSPTWNEQFF,TGTGCCAGCAGCCCGACATGGAATGAGCAGTTCTTC
TRBJ1-2,TRBD1,TRBV4-3,few,CASSQGVTGGNYGYTF,TGCGCCAGCAGCCAAGGGGTAACAGGGGGCAACTATGGCTACACCTTC
TRBJ1-2,.,TRBV15,.,CATSRARAGGYTF,TGTGCCACCAGCAGAGCGAGGGCAGGAGGCTACACCTTC
TRBJ2-5,.,TRBV28,many,CASSLAGSGEETQYF,TGTGCCAGCAGTTTAGCAGGGAGTGGGGAAGAGACCCAGTACTTC
TRBJ1-1,TRBD1,TRBV7-2,.,CASSLGGTDTLKAFF,TGTGCCAGCAGCTTAGGCGGGACAGATACACTGAAGGCTTTCTTT
TRBJ2-1,TRBD2,TRBV4-3,.,CASSQAASGGAHEQFF,TGCGCCAGCAGCCAAGCTGCTAGCGGGGGGGCCCATGAGCAGTTCTTC